The T cell receptor beta chain under discussion was sequenced for a study of tumor-infiltrating lymphocytes in primary liver carcinoma (dated by TCRdb to about 2017). Looking at the study overall: Surgical resection was performed in China between late 2015 and early 2016 on about 5 patients with histopathologically diagnosed primary liver carcinoma. Of the five patients (three men and two women, aged 30 to 69 years), four had hepatocellular carcinoma and one had combined HCC and intrahepatic cholangiocarcinoma. For each liver tumor, the study sampled five regions along with adjacent normal tissue and blood, and applied TCRbeta repertoire sequencing, expression microarrays and whole-exome sequencing. Roughly 3.5 to 7.5 million productive TCRbeta reads were obtained per sample, and no significant difference in read depth was found between tissue types. Tumors of the five patients were stage T1-T3 N0M0 with maximum diameters of roughly 4.2 to 11 cm. A total of roughly 35 specimens from 5 patients, comprising some 25 tumor regions, 5 adjacent noncancerous liver tissues and 5 peripheral blood samples, were covered by TCRbeta repertoire sequencing. Technical replicate repertoires showed high reproducibility, with mean shared-clone rates around 0.9 and correlation coefficients above 0.95.

The paper's findings and limits, for the study overall: The study included only four or five patients, and the authors note findings should be validated in a larger study. Only the TCR beta chain was sequenced, which likely underestimates true repertoire diversity because unpaired alpha chains were not captured. Bulk unsorted samples precluded comparing CD4+ and CD8+ T cell repertoires. The top 250 clones accounted for a significantly greater share of the repertoire in tumors than in blood (p = 0.039). Repertoire overlap was higher between tumor regions (mean about 35%) than tumor-adjacent (17%) or tumor-blood (about 14%) pairs, consistent with antigen-driven expansion.

As regards this clonotype: Its target antigen remains unknown. The input lacks base qualities; no much larger clone sits a single base away.

The germline ends are 11 bases apart after V is trimmed by 4 bases and J by 8 bases. CDR1 and CDR2, per the germline V gene (reference sequence), are SEHNR and FQNEAQ. The CDR3 goes from the cysteine to the phenylalanine over 12 residues. The sequence is cut down to CDR3 DNA, 36 bases in frame from base 1. A constant-region primer and ProtoScript II reverse transcriptase were used to reverse-transcribe TCRbeta-specific cDNA from roughly 0.5 ug total RNA. Three nested multiplex PCR rounds, following a slightly modified ARM-PCR procedure, were used to build the TCRbeta libraries. The first two PCR rounds used multiplex TRBV1-TRBV30 forward primers with a Cbeta reverse primer, each for about 9 cycles. Sample barcodes and Illumina adapters were added in a final 25-cycle PCR using Deep VentR polymerase. Before sequencing, amplicons of 200-500 bp were purified from gel using a QIAquick gel extraction kit. TCRbeta amplicons were sequenced on an Illumina HiSeq 2500 with 250-bp paired-end reads. As for how the authors treated the data: To recover full CDR3 sequences, reads were quality-trimmed using Trimmomatic v0.33 and paired reads were then merged using FLASH v1.2.11. V, D and J germline segments were assigned to the rearranged TCRbeta sequences using MiGEC v1.2.1b. Clonotype statistics, along with Shannon-Wiener diversity indices, were calculated using VDJtools v1.0.0. To reduce sampling bias, subsequent analyses other than the diversity analysis used only the 250 most abundant clonotypes in each sample. In-frame beta chains were kept once TCRdb had trimmed the public reads at Q25 with fastp and called clones with MiXCR. Each entry merges the rows of one CDR3 protein and shows their most common DNA and genes. For this entry, the V and J calls and clone size follow TCRdb and not the study's own pipeline. The sample records hundreds of thousands of distinct CDR3 sequences, approximately 58% of which are singletons. The ten most abundant clones make up over 15% of the sample.

Blood RNA was extracted from unsorted whole blood with TRIzol reagent; germline DNA came from the DNeasy Blood & Tissue kit. Chronic HBV infection was present in the patients, and the patients were treatment-naive at sampling. About 4 milliliters of peripheral blood were collected into K2EDTA tubes before surgery. The receptor was derived from a woman aged 25 to 39 with primary liver carcinoma and hepatitis B virus infection. Recombination connected TRBV7-9 to TRBJ1-2, and possibly TRBD1, on 5 matching bases. The sequenced sample consisted of peripheral blood. CDR3 region: CASSWGERGYTF. The nucleotides read TGTGCCAGCAGCTGGGGGGAAAGGGGCTACACCTTC.